Listed here are 29 T cell receptor beta chains from one sample, sequenced in a study of cytomegalovirus exposure and HLA in healthy donors. The study ran its PCR with 60 Vbeta and 13 Jbeta primers. TCRdb's table, derived via immunoSEQ multiplex PCR, lists solely in-frame clones and lacks some. The table has about 130,000 clones, approximately 87% seen once. Sequenced material: PBMCs. The receptor source for this set is a man in his late teens or twenties in good health and CMV-seropositive.

This clone has a handful of counts. DNA for the CDR3: TGTGCCAGCAGCTTACCCAGCGATGAAAAACTGTTTTTT. This encodes CASSLPSDEKLFF. The chain recombines TRBV11-2 with TRBJ1-4, with no clear D. Trimming pared 2 bases from V and 6 bases from J, leaving 7 bases between. Germline V lookup: CDR1 SGHAT, CDR2 FQNNGV. This CDR3 contains 13 residues.

The chain has TRBV19 and TRBJ2-7, with D possibly TRBD1 on 5 matching bases. CDR1 LNHDA and CDR2 SQIVND come from the germline V gene (reference sequence). Trimming cost V 1 base and J 0 bases, with 10 bases left between them. The CDR3 is made up of 15 amino acids. CDR3 amino acids: CASSIGQGNSYEQYF. CDR3 DNA sequence: TGTGCCAGTAGTATAGGGCAGGGAAACTCCTACGAGCAGTACTTC.

The J gene is TRBJ2-7, the V gene TRBV9; no clear D gene. In germline, CDR1 is SGDLS, CDR2 YYNGEE. The V gene lost 0 bases and the J gene lost 2 bases, with 9 bases spanning the gap. The CDR3 has 14 amino acids. CDR3 amino acids: CASSVDHTPYEQYF. The CDR3 nucleotides are TGTGCCAGCAGCGTAGATCACACCCCCTACGAGCAGTACTTC.

The chain combines TRBV5-6 with TRBJ1-3, with TRBD1 identical over 7 bases. The CDR3 runs 14 residues. The germline V gene encodes CDR1 SGHDT and CDR2 YYEEEE. The V segment lost 4 bases and the J segment 2 bases; nucleotides outside the gene matches: 3. The CDR3 reads CASSDGTAGNTIYF. CDR3 nucleotide sequence: TGTGCCAGCAGCGATGGGACAGCTGGAAACACCATATATTTT.

V and J are TRBV5-1 and TRBJ2-6; 8 positions match TRBD1. Germline values: CDR1 SGHRS, CDR2 YFSETQ. Losses at the gene ends were 4 bases for V and 1 base for J; bases not matched to a gene: 10. CDR3 length equals 18 residues. CDR3: CASSGRTGRLSGANVLTF. DNA of the CDR3: TGCGCCAGCAGCGGAAGGACAGGGCGCCTTTCTGGGGCCAACGTCCTGACTTTC.

The rearrangement joins TRBV7-9 to TRBJ2-7; the D gene is possibly TRBD1 (6 bases). Trimming shortened V by 3 bases and J by 4 bases, and 10 bases separated the two germline ends. Per the germline V gene, CDR1 is SEHNR and CDR2 is FQNEAQ (reference sequence). There are 13 residues in the CDR3. The CDR3 DNA reads as TGTGCCAGCAGCTTGGGGGCCCTTTACGAGCAGTACTTC. Amino acid sequence: CASSLGALYEQYF.

The chain links TRBV11-2 to TRBJ1-3; no firm D call. V lost 6 bases to trimming and J lost 0 bases, with 3 bases between them. This CDR3 spans 12 amino acids. Germline V gene data show CDR1 as SGHAT and CDR2 as FQNNGV. The chain's CDR3 is CASSLSGNTIYF. CDR3 coding DNA: TGTGCCAGCAGTCTCTCTGGAAACACCATATATTTT.

The CDR3 here is CSALSGNGYTF. CDR3 nucleotide sequence: TGCAGTGCCCTGTCCGGGAACGGCTACACCTTC. The chain uses TRBV20-1 and TRBJ1-2; D is unresolved. The CDR3 length is 11 residues. V was cut by 6 bases and J by 8 bases, with 13 bases left in between. The germline CDR1 and CDR2 sequences are DFQATT and SNEGSKA (reference sequence).

The chain couples TRBV5-1 to TRBJ1-5; D is perhaps TRBD1 (6 bases). CDR3 length: 19 residues. Trimming shortened V by 1 base and J by 4 bases, and 24 bases separated the two germline ends. The germline gives CDR1 SGHRS, CDR2 YFSETQ. CDR3 sequence: CASSLRPQGDDLLNQPQHF. The CDR3, as DNA: TGCGCCAGCAGCTTGCGCCCACAGGGCGACGATCTGCTGAATCAGCCCCAGCATTTT.

Points on this clone: The same CDR3 is also encoded by other DNA sequences in this sample. This rearrangement joins TRBV27 to TRBJ1-1, with D unclear. The CDR3 extends over 13 amino acids. In germline, CDR1 is MNHEY, CDR2 SMNVEV (reference sequence). V lost 3 bases to trimming and J lost 1 base, with 6 bases between them. CDR3 in DNA: TGTGCCAGCAGTTTCCGGGAGAACACTGAAGCTTTCTTT. Protein: CASSFRENTEAFF.

The rearrangement links TRBV19 to TRBJ1-3, with TRBD1 matching 7 bases. The junction had 10 bases not matched to a gene; V was cut back by 5 bases and J by 0 bases. The CDR3 sequence is 17 residues long. Germline V gene lookup returns CDR1 LNHDA and CDR2 SQIVND (reference sequence). The CDR3 spells CASSAWDSLSSGNTIYF. CDR3 sequence (DNA): TGTGCCAGTAGTGCCTGGGACAGCCTCTCCTCTGGAAACACCATATATTTT.

V usage is TRBV4-1 and J usage is TRBJ1-5; the match to TRBD1 covers 9 bases. J lost 9 bases, V lost 0 bases, and 9 bases had no gene match. The CDR3 sequence is 16 residues long. The germline gives CDR1 MGHRA, CDR2 YSYEKL. This CDR3 reads CASSQEGGQGPGPQHF. The CDR3 region has the DNA TGCGCCAGCAGCCAAGAAGGGGGACAGGGACCTGGGCCCCAGCATTTT.

V gene TRBV6-5 combines with J gene TRBJ1-2; D may be TRBD1 (5 bases). CDR1 MNHEY and CDR2 SVGAGI come from the germline V gene. V was shortened by 0 bases and J by 8 bases, with 16 bases between the two germline ends. The CDR3 is 15 amino acids. CDR3 sequence (DNA): TGTGCCAGCAGTTACTCGGAGGGGATGATGGTCGGCTACACCTTC. This encodes CASSYSEGMMVGYTF.

The gene calls are TRBV9 and TRBJ2-1; weak D call: TRBD2 (7 bases). V was trimmed by 3 bases and J by 10 bases, leaving 14 bases between them. Germline CDR1 and CDR2: SGDLS and YYNGEE. There are 13 residues in the CDR3. The CDR3 protein is CASSAGGLREQFF. CDR3 in DNA: TGTGCCAGCAGCGCCGGGGGGCTTCGCGAGCAGTTCTTC.

The chain couples TRBV7-3 to TRBJ2-7; 8 positions agree with TRBD1. The germline CDR1 and CDR2 sequences are SGHTA and FQGTGA. The CDR3 has 13 residues. The V gene end was trimmed by 3 bases and the J gene end by 3 bases; junction bases not matched to a gene: 1. The CDR3: CASSFDRGYEQYF. In DNA form, the CDR3 reads TGTGCCAGCAGCTTCGACAGGGGCTACGAGCAGTACTTC.

The chain joins TRBV4-2 to TRBJ1-4; D unresolved. The CDR3 loop spans 13 amino acids. Trimming took off 4 bases at V and 7 bases at J, with 10 bases between the two ends. The germline CDR1 and CDR2 sequences are LGHNA and YNFKEQ. CDR3 DNA: TGTGCCAGCAGCCGAACCTTTAGTGAAAAACTGTTTTTT. This translates into CASSRTFSEKLFF.

This chain connects TRBV19 to TRBJ1-5; TRBD1 aligns across 7 bases. This CDR3 region has 18 residues. The V gene end was trimmed by 0 bases and the J gene end by 3 bases; junction bases not matched to a gene: 11. Germline V gene lookup returns CDR1 LNHDA and CDR2 SQIVND (reference sequence). The CDR3 DNA reads as TGTGCCAGTAGTATAGACCCTTTGAGGGGGCAGGTCAATCAGCCCCAGCATTTT. This gives the protein CASSIDPLRGQVNQPQHF.

The chain uses TRBV5-4 and TRBJ1-6, with D perhaps matching TRBD1 (5 bases). The CDR3 is made up of 16 amino acids. V dropped 0 bases and J dropped 13 bases, with 20 bases sitting between them. CDR1 and CDR2 from the germline V gene are SGHNT and YYREEE (reference sequence). This CDR3 is CASSLEAGGGVHPLHF. The CDR3 DNA is TGTGCCAGCAGCTTGGAGGCGGGCGGGGGGGTTCACCCCCTCCACTTT.

This clone came up a few times. The chain recombines TRBV5-1 with TRBJ2-3, with D unresolved. CDR3 length equals 12 residues. Germline CDR1 reads SGHRS; CDR2 reads YFSETQ. V lost 4 bases and J lost 0, with 3 bases in between. CDR3 in amino acids: CASSPSTDTQYF. DNA of the CDR3: TGCGCCAGCAGCCCAAGCACAGATACGCAGTATTTT.

This clone was recorded only once. This chain links TRBV4-2 with TRBJ2-5; 10 bases match TRBD2. The J call may be mistaken, given a closer DNA end match to TRBJ2-7. The CDR3 totals 15 residues. Germline-derived CDR1 and CDR2 are LGHNA and YNFKEQ. CDR3 sequence: CASSQGTSGTYEQYF. CDR3 bases: TGTGCCAGCAGCCAAGGGACTAGCGGTACCTACGAGCAGTACTTC.

This clone has just a few counts. This chain connects TRBV5-6 to TRBJ1-5; a weak D match, TRBD1 (5 bases). The germline V gene has CDR1 SGHDT and CDR2 YYEEEE. V was cut by 1 base and J by 0 bases, with 11 bases left in between. The CDR3 has 16 residues. The CDR3 DNA reads TGTGCCAGCAGCTTGCTCGGGGGGGATAGCAATCAGCCCCAGCATTTT. Protein product: CASSLLGGDSNQPQHF.

The CDR3 DNA is TGTGCCAGTAGTATAGCAAGCGGTGAAGCTTTCTTT. It codes for CASSIASGEAFF. The gene calls are TRBV19 and TRBJ1-1; D is undetermined. Germline loops: CDR1 LNHDA, CDR2 SQIVND (reference sequence). The CDR3 has 12 residues. The V gene lost 1 base and the J gene lost 7 bases, with 7 bases spanning the gap.

This chain links TRBV6-6 with TRBJ1-1; D is possibly TRBD1 (5 bases). The germline V gene encodes CDR1 MNHNY and CDR2 SVGAGI (reference sequence). Trimming took off 5 bases at V and 3 bases at J, with 10 bases between the two ends. The CDR3 totals 13 residues. CDR3 bases: TGTGCCAGCAGTGCGGGGGTCTACACTGAAGCTTTCTTT. It codes for CASSAGVYTEAFF.

This CDR3 reads CASSQVWTAQFF. In DNA, the CDR3 is TGTGCCAGCAGCCAAGTTTGGACAGCGCAGTTCTTC. V and J are TRBV14 and TRBJ2-1; D is possibly TRBD1 (6 bases). This CDR3 contains 12 residues. V was shortened by 1 base and J by 12 bases, with 10 bases between the two germline ends. Germline V lookup: CDR1 SGHDN, CDR2 FVKESK.

The gene calls are TRBV6-1 and TRBJ1-2; 7 positions agree with TRBD1. Germline V gene lookup returns CDR1 MNHNS and CDR2 SASEGT. The CDR3 is 15 residues long. V lost 1 base and J lost 4; bases outside the gene matches: 6. CDR3 sequence (DNA): TGTGCCAGCAGTGAAGTGACAGGGACTGTCTATGGCTACACCTTC. It encodes CASSEVTGTVYGYTF.

The chain recombines TRBV2 with TRBJ1-6; D unclear. The germline V gene has CDR1 SNHLY and CDR2 FYNNEI. Trimming took 8 bases from V and 7 from J, leaving 15 bases between them. This CDR3 has 14 residues. The CDR3 nucleotides read TGTGCCAGCTCCGGTGGAGCGGCGAATTCACCCCTCCACTTT. Translation: CASSGGAANSPLHF.

The rearrangement links TRBV11-2 to TRBJ1-5; D remains unclear. CDR3 size: 13 residues. Trimming took 2 bases from V and 6 from J, leaving 8 bases between them. CDR1 is SGHAT, CDR2 FQNNGV, per germline. The DNA of the CDR3 is TGTGCCAGCAGCTTAAGGCGGGGTCAGCCCCAGCATTTT. Its protein is CASSLRRGQPQHF.

The V and J genes are TRBV29-1 and TRBJ2-7, with TRBD1 identical over 11 bases. Germline V CDR1 and CDR2: SQVTM, ANQGSEA. The CDR3 extends over 14 amino acids. The V and J ends lost 6 bases and 4 bases, in that order; junction bases with no gene match: 8. The CDR3 loop reads CSVVPGQGEYEQYF. In DNA, the CDR3 is TGCAGCGTCGTTCCGGGACAGGGGGAGTACGAGCAGTACTTC.

This rearrangement joins TRBV7-2 to TRBJ2-5; D gene uncertain. From germline, CDR1 is SGHTA and CDR2 FQGNSA. V was cut by 1 base and J by 4 bases, with 10 bases left in between. CDR3 length: 14 amino acids. The CDR3 DNA follows: TGTGCCAGCAGCTTAGGGTCTGGGCGAGAGACCCAGTACTTC. Translation gives CASSLGSGRETQYF.